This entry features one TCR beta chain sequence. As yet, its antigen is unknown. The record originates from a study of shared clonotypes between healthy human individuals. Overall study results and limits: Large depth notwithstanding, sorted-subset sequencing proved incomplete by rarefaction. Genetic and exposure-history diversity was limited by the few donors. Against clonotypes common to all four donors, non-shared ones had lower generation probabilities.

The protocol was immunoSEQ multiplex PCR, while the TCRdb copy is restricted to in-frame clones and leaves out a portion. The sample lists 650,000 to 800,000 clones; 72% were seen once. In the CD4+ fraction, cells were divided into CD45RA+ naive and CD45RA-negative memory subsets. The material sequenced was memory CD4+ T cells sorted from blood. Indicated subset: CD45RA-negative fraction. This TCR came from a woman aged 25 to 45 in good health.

The CDR3 is CAISEPPDRRTDTQYF. CDR3 nucleotides: TGTGCCATCAGTGAGCCTCCCGACAGGCGCACAGATACGCAGTATTTT. V usage is TRBV10-3 and J usage is TRBJ2-3; tentatively, D is TRBD1 (6 bases). The germline CDR1 and CDR2 sequences are ENHRY and SYGVKD. The CDR3 extends over 16 amino acids. Trimming shortened V by 2 bases and J by 1 base, and 13 bases separated the two germline ends.